This T cell receptor beta chain stems from a study of blood T cell repertoires in COVID-19. Study overall: The origin of the acute and convalescent COVID-19 samples was the United States, Italy and Spain. PBMCs, B-cell-depleted T cells, or T cells were the source of the cDNA or gDNA that made up the material.

Trimming removed 7 bases from V and 0 bases from J, with 16 bases in between. Germline V gene sequence: CDR1 LNHDA, CDR2 SQIVND (reference sequence). CDR3 size: 16 residues. In the study's own analysis: Estimation of nucleated cell counts relied on the amplification of reference gene primers. Repertoires were generated with immunoSEQ multiplex PCR, while TCRdb's copy carries only in-frame clones and drops some. The D gene and trimming were derived from the DNA, and the V and J assignments and clone size from that table. The data contain fewer than 350,000 clones, around 86% of them singletons. Sequenced material: peripheral blood. The receptor comes from a woman aged 60-70 years with active or convalescent COVID-19. The chain carries TRBV19 and TRBJ1-5, with a possible D match to TRBD1 (6 bases). CDR3 DNA sequence: TGTGCCAGTACCCTGAGGGGACACAATAGCAATCAGCCCCAGCATTTT. It translates to CASTLRGHNSNQPQHF.